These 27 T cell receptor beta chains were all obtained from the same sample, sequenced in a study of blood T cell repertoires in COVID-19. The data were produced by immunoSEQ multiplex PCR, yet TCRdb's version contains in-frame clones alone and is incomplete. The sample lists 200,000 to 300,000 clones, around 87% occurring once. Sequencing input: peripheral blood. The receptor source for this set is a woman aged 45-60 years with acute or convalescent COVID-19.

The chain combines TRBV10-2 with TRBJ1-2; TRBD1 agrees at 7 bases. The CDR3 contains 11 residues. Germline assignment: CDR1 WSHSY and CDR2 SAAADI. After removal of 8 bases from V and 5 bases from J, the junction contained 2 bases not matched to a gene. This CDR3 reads CASGTAYGYTF. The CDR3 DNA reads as TGCGCCAGCGGGACAGCTTATGGCTACACCTTC.

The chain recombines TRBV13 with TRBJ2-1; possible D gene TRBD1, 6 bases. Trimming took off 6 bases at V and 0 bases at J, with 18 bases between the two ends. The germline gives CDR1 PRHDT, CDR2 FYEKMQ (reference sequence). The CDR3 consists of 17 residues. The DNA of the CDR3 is TGTGCCAGCAGTCACACTTCCAGGGGAAGCTCCTACAATGAGCAGTTCTTC. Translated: CASSHTSRGSSYNEQFF.

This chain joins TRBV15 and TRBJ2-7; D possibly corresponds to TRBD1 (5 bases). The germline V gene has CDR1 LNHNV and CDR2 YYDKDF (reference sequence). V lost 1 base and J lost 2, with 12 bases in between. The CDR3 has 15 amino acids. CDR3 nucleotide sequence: TGTGCCACCAGCAGAGGGGCAGGGTTAGCCTACGAGCAGTACTTC. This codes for CATSRGAGLAYEQYF.

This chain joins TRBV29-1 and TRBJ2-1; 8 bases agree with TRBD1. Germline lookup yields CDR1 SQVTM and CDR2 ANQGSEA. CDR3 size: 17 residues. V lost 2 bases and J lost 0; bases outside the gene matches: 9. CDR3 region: CSVENYRDRPSYNEQFF. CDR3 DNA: TGCAGCGTTGAAAACTACAGGGACAGGCCCTCCTACAATGAGCAGTTCTTC.

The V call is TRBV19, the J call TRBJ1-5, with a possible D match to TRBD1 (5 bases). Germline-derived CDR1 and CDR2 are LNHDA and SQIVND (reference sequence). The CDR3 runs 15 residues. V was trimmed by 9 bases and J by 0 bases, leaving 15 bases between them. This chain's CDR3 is CASHGTEYSNQPQHF. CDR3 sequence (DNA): TGTGCCAGCCACGGGACTGAGTATAGCAATCAGCCCCAGCATTTT.

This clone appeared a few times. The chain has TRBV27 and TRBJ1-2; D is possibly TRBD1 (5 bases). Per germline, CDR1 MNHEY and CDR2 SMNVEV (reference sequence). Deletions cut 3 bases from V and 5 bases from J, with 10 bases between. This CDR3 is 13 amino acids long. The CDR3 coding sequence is TGTGCCAGCAGTTTGGCAGGGCTTTATGGCTACACCTTC. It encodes CASSLAGLYGYTF.

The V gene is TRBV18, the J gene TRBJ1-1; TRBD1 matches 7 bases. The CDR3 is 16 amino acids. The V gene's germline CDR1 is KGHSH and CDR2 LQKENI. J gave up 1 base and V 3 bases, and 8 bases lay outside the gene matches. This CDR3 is CASSPSLGTANTEAFF. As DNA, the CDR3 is TGTGCCAGCTCACCGAGTCTTGGGACAGCGAACACTGAAGCTTTCTTT. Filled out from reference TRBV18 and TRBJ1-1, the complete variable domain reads NAGVMQNPRHLVRRRGQEARLRCSPMKGHSHVYWYRQLPEEGLKFMVYLQKENIIDESGMPKERFSAEFPKEGPSILRIQQVVRGDSAAYFCASSPSLGTANTEAFFGQGTRLTVV.

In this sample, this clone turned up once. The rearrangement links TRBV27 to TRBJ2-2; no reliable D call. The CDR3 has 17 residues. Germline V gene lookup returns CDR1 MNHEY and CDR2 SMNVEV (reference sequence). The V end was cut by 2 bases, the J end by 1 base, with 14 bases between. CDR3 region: CASSLGQTLLNTGELFF. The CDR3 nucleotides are TGTGCCAGCAGTTTAGGTCAGACTCTCTTGAACACCGGGGAGCTGTTTTTT.

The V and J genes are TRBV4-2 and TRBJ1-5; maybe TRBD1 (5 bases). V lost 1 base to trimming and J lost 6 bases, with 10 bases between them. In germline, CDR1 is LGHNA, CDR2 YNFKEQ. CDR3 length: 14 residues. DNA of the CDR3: TGTGCCAGCAGCCAAGTCCAGGGAAGTCAGCCCCAGCATTTT. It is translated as CASSQVQGSQPQHF.

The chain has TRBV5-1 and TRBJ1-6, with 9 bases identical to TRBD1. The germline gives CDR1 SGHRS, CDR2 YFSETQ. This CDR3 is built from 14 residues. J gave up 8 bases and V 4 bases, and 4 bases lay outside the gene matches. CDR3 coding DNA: TGCGCCAGCAGCAGGGGACAGGGAGATTCACCCCTCCACTTT. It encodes CASSRGQGDSPLHF.

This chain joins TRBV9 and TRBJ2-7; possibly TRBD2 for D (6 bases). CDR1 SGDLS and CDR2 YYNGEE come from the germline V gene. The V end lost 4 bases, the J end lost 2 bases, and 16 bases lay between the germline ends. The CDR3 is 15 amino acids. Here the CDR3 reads CASSPRGSGTYEQYF. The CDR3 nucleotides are TGTGCCAGCAGCCCGAGGGGTAGCGGTACCTACGAGCAGTACTTC.

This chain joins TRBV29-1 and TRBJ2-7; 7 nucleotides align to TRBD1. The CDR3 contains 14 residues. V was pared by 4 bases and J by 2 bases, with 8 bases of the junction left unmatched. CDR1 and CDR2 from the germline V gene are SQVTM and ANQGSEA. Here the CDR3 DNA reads TGCAGCGTTGGTTTAAGGGACAGAACCTACGAGCAGTACTTC. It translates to CSVGLRDRTYEQYF.

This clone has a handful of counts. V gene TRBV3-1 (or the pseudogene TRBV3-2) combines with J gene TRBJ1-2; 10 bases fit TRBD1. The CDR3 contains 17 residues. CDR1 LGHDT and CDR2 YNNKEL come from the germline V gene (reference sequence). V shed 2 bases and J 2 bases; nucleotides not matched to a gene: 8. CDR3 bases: TGTGCCAGCAGCCAAAGGGGACAGGGGCTTAAAAACTATGGCTACACCTTC. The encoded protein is CASSQRGQGLKNYGYTF.

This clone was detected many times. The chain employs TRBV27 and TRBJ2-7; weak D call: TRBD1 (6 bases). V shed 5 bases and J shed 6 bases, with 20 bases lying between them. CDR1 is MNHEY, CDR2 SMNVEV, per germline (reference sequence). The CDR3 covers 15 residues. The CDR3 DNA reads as TGTGCCAGCAGTCCGTACTCTTCGACAGGCGGCGAGCAGTACTTC. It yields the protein CASSPYSSTGGEQYF.

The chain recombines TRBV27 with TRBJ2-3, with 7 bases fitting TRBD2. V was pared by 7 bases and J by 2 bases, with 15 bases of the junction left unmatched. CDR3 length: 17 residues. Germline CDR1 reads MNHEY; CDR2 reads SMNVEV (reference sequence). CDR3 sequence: CASTPGPLALITDTQYF. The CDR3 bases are TGTGCCAGCACCCCAGGCCCACTAGCGCTAATCACAGATACGCAGTATTTT.

The CDR3 protein is CASSRASGTDTQYF. The CDR3 DNA is TGTGCCAGCTCAAGGGCTAGCGGCACAGATACGCAGTATTTT. This sequence joins TRBV18 and TRBJ2-3, with D possibly matching TRBD2 (6 bases). Trimming removed 5 bases from V and 1 base from J, with 10 bases in between. The CDR3 contains 14 residues. Germline V gene data show CDR1 as KGHSH and CDR2 as LQKENI.

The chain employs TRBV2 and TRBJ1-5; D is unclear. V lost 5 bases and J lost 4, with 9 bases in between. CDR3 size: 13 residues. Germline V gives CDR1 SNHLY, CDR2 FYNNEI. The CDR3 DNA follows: TGTGCCAGCAGTAGAACTGAGAATCAGCCCCAGCATTTT. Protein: CASSRTENQPQHF.

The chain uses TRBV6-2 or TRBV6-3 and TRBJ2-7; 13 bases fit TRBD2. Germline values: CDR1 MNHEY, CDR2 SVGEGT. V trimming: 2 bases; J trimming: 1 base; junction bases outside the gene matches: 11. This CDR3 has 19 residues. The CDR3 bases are TGTGCCAGCAGTTACCCCTTAATCATGACTAGCGGGAGGTCCTACGAGCAGTACTTC. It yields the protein CASSYPLIMTSGRSYEQYF.

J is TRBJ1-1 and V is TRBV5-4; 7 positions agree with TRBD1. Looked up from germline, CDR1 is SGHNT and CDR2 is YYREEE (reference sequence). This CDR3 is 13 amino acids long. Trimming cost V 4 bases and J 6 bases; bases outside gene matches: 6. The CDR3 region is CASSGDSIPEAFF. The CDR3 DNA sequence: TGTGCCAGCAGCGGGGACAGTATTCCTGAAGCTTTCTTT.

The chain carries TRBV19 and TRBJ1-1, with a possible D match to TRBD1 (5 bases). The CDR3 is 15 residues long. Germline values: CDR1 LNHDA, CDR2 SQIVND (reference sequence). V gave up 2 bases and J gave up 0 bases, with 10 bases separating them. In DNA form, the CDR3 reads TGTGCCAGTAGTATACAGGGATTTATGAACACTGAAGCTTTCTTT. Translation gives CASSIQGFMNTEAFF. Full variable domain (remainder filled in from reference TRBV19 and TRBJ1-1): DGGITQSPKYLFRKEGQNVTLSCEQNLNHDAMYWYRQDPGQGLRLIYYSQIVNDFQKGDIAEGYSVSREKKESFPLTVTSAQKNPTAFYLCASSIQGFMNTEAFFGQGTRLTVV.

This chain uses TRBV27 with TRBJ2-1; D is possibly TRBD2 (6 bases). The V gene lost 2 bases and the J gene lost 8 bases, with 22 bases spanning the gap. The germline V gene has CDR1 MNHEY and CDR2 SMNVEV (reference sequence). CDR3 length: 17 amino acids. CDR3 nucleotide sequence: TGTGCCAGCAGTTTACTAGCCGGGCAGCGGGTTTTGGATGAGCAGTTCTTC. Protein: CASSLLAGQRVLDEQFF.

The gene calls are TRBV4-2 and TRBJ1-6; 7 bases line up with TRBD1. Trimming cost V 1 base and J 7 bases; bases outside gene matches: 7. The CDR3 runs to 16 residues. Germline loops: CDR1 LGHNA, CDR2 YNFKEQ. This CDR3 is CASSQGHGQENSPLHF. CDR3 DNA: TGTGCCAGCAGCCAAGGCCATGGACAGGAAAATTCACCCCTCCACTTT.

DNA of the CDR3: TGTGCCAGCAGCCGAACAGGGGCGAGGGATCAGCCCCAGCATTTT. It is translated as CASSRTGARDQPQHF. The rearrangement uses TRBV6-2 or TRBV6-3 and TRBJ1-5; TRBD1 matches 7 bases. The CDR3 contains 15 residues. The germline gives CDR1 MNHEY, CDR2 SVGEGT. J was trimmed by 5 bases and V by 6 bases; bases with no gene match: 10.

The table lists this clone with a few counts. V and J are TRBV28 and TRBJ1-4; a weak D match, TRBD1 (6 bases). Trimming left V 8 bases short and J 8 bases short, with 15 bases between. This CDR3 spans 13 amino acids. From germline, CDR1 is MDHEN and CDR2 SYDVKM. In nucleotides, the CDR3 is TGTGCCAGCTTTAGGACAGTTGGCGAAAAACTGTTTTTT. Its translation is CASFRTVGEKLFF. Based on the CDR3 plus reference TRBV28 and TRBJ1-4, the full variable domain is DVKVTQSSRYLVKRTGEKVFLECVQDMDHENMFWYRQDPGLGLRLIYFSYDVKMKEKGDIPEGYSVSREKKERFSLILESASTNQTSMYLCASFRTVGEKLFFGSGTQLSVL.

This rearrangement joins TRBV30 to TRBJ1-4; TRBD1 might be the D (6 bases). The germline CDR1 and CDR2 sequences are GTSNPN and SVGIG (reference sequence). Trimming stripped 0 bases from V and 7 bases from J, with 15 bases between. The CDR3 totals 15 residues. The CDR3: CAWSVGAGVVEKLFF. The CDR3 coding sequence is TGTGCCTGGAGTGTGGGAGCAGGGGTAGTTGAAAAACTGTTTTTT.

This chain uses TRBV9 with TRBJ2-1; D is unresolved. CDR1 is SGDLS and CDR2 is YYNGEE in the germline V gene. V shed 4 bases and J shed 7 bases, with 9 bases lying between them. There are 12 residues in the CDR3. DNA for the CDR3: TGTGCCAGCAGCACTTTGAGGAATGAGCAGTTCTTC. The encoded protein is CASSTLRNEQFF.

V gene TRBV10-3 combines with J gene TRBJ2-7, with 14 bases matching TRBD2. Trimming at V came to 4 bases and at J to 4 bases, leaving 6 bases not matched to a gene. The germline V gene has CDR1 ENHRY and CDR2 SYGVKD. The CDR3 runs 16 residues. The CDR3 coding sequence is TGTGCCATCAGTGCTGGGACTAGCGGGAGCACTTACGAGCAGTACTTC. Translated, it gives CAISAGTSGSTYEQYF.